This record looks at one T cell receptor (beta chain) sequence and its context. Its antigen is unknown. Using immunoSEQ multiplex PCR, the repertoire was profiled, and TCRdb retains in-frame clones only, with some absent. Of about 75,000 clones listed, 75% to 85% were seen once; the top ten hold approximately 2.8%. This sample stems from a study of memory CD4+ T cells and cytomegalovirus serostatus. Study-wide results and caveats: Of 150 to 200 reported CMV TCRbeta sequences, 60 to 85 were found in memory CD4+ repertoires.

Germline CDR1 MNHNS, CDR2 SASEGT. The V gene lost 10 bases and the J gene lost 0 bases, with 15 bases spanning the gap. The CDR3 contains 14 residues. The sort gate was single viable CD3+CD4+CD8-CD45RO+ cells for memory CD4+ T cells. This TCR came from an adult in good health and CMV-seropositive. This rearrangement joins TRBV6-1 to TRBJ1-2; maybe TRBD1 (5 bases). The source material was memory CD4+ T cells from blood. In nucleotides, the CDR3 is TGTGCCACTACCCTACAGGTAGCTAACTATGGCTACACCTTC. Translated, it gives CATTLQVANYGYTF.